This T cell receptor (beta chain) was recovered during a study of identical twins. TCRdb ran MiXCR on the 5' RACE reads and lists one entry per CDR3 protein. Altogether about 470,000 distinct CDR3 sequences are present, 24% being singletons, with the ten largest covering 2.9%. This CDR3 is 14 amino acids long. CDR1 is SGDLS and CDR2 is YYNGEE in the germline V gene. V lost 3 bases and J 3 bases, leaving 7 bases between the germline ends. These same records also appear under a second study, on T cells expressing NK-cell markers. This second study notes: NKG2C+ dominant clonotypes from roughly 6 donors made up roughly 1.0-8% of CD8+ T cells.

Specimen: CD4+ T cells sorted from blood. This chain links TRBV9 with TRBJ2-6; the D is unclear. The sequence was obtained from a woman in her late teens or twenties in good health. The CDR3 loop is CASSGGGGANVLTF. The CDR3 DNA follows: TGTGCCAGCAGCGGAGGTGGTGGGGCCAACGTCCTGACTTTC.